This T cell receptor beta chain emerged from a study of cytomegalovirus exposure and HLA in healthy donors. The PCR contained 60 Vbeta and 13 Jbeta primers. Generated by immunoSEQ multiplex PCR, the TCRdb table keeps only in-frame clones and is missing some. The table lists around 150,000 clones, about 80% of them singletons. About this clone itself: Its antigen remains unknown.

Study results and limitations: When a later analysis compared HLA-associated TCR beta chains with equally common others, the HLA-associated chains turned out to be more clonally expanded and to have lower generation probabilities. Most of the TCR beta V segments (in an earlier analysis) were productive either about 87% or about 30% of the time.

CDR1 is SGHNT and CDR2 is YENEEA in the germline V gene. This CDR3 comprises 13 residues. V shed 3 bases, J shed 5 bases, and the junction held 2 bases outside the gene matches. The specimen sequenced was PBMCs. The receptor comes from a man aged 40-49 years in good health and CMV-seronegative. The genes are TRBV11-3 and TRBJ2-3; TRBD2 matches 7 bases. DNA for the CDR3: TGTGCCAGCAGCTTCGTAGCGGGAGATACGCAGTATTTT. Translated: CASSFVAGDTQYF.